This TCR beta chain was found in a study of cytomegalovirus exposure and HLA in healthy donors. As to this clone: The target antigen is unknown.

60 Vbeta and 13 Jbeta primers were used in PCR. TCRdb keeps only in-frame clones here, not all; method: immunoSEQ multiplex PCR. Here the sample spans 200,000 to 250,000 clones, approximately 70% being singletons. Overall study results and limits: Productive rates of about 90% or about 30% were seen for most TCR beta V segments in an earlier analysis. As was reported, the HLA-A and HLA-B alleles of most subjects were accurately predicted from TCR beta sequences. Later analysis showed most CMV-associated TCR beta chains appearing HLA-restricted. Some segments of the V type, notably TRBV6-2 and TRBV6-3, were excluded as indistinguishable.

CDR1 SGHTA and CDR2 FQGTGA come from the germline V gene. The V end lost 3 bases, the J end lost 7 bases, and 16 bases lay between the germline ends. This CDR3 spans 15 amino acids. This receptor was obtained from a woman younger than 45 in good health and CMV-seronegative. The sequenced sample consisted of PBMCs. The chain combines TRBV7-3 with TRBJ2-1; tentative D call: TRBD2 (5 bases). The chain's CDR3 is CASSFSGLPPNEQFF. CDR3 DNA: TGTGCCAGCAGCTTCTCAGGACTCCCACCAAATGAGCAGTTCTTC.